This T cell receptor beta chain was identified during a study of Ad26.COV2.S vaccination and SARS-CoV-2 variants. Germline CDR1 is SGHNT and CDR2 is YYREEE (reference sequence). The CDR3 sequence is 15 residues long. Trimming cost V 4 bases and J 4 bases; bases outside gene matches: 8. Note on this clone: Antigen: not known.

Study-wide findings and caveats: Breadth of non-spike TCRs did not differ between vaccinees and placebo recipients. Quantification of TCR breadth and depth may have yielded underestimates of total T cell responses. The authors reported substantial breadth in spike-specific CD8+ and CD4+ T cell responses after vaccination. Spike-specific TCR breadth was greater in vaccine than placebo recipients.

Repertoires were generated with immunoSEQ multiplex PCR, while TCRdb's copy carries only in-frame clones and drops some. The table lists 300,000 to 450,000 clones, about 91% of them singletons, with around 4.2% in the top ten. The genes are TRBV5-4 and TRBJ2-7; 10 bases line up with TRBD2. The sequence was obtained from a human donor who had recovered from COVID-19. The input for sequencing was peripheral blood, taken after recovery from COVID-19. This CDR3 is CASSHSGGARYEQYF. The CDR3 DNA reads as TGTGCCAGCAGCCACAGCGGGGGGGCTCGATACGAGCAGTACTTC.